The clone carrying this T cell receptor (beta chain) was counted a few times. Its antigen is undetermined. This record belongs to a study of post-analysis software for immune sequencing data. At the level of the study: Relapsing-remitting, secondary progressive and progressive-relapsing multiple sclerosis courses were included.

Per germline, CDR1 MNHNS and CDR2 SASEGT. The CDR3 spans 14 residues. V lost 1 base to trimming and J lost 5 bases, with 11 bases between them. Whole-study findings and limits: Compared with controls, patients had more of 4 to 6 TRBV segments, including TRBV5-6, TRBV5-1 and TRBV20-1. Multiple sclerosis patients showed significantly lower normalized Chao1 diversity than controls did. When the samples were clustered directly with F measure, those that had been prepared in the same batch showed strong co-clustering.

Unique molecular identifiers were carried by the TCR beta cDNA libraries. It was from about 0.94 to 9.7 million T cells that about 500,000 cDNA molecules came. TCRdb itself ran the PCR reads through MiXCR, one entry per CDR3 protein. The profile shows fewer than 900,000 distinct CDR3 sequences, roughly 50% of them singletons. Sequences were obtained from blood. This receptor was identified in a girl aged 10 to 17 with multiple sclerosis. The chain employs TRBV6-1 and TRBJ1-2; the D gene is possibly TRBD1 (5 bases). In DNA, the CDR3 is TGTGCCAGCAGTGAAGGGCAGGGAAGTTATGGCTACACCTTC. It specifies CASSEGQGSYGYTF.